This TCR beta chain was sequenced for a study of T-cell reconstitution after alpha-beta-depleted transplantation in children. Study observations and caveats: The origin of alpha-beta T cells about two months after transplant was reportedly several hundred expanded graft clones. Diversity and T-cell counts at one year after transplant derived mostly from new T cells. Recipient T cells and thymic progenitors that survived were the source of the high TCRbeta diversity seen at day 60 in some patients.

V dropped 6 bases and J dropped 7 bases, with 24 bases sitting between them. The CDR3 covers 15 residues. Germline loops: CDR1 SQVTM, CDR2 ANQGSEA. This clonotype appeared a single time. Its specificity is unknown. It was with unique molecular identifiers that the TCRbeta library was prepared. MiXCR was run by TCRdb on the PCR reads, yielding one entry per CDR3 protein. The sample has roughly 490,000 distinct CDR3 sequences, around 10% seen once. This rearrangement joins TRBV29-1 to TRBJ1-1; maybe TRBD1 (6 bases). This specimen was PBMCs, mostly from graft donor cells, taken 180 days after TCRalphabeta/CD19-depleted stem cell transplant. The receptor was derived from a female patient aged 2-10 years who had a stem cell transplant for aplastic anemia, so the T cells may come from the graft donor. CDR3 in DNA: TGCAGCGTGCACCGGACAGACGACCTTTATAATGAAGCTTTCTTT. Translation gives CSVHRTDDLYNEAFF.